The 7 T cell receptor beta chains listed next were all sequenced from one sample in a study of spatial heterogeneity in lung cancer. Time point denoted: blood at routine non-recurrence follow-up after resection. No cell sorting; template was whole RNA from tumor, lung tissue or PBMC. One entry per CDR3 protein, called by TCRdb with MiXCR from the 5' RACE reads. The table shows about 120,000 distinct CDR3 sequences, with 9.5% to 15% occurring only once. The sequencing here drew on PBMCs, taken at follow-up. These receptors came from a male donor with early-stage non-small cell lung cancer.

The table lists this clonotype with a few counts. The V and J genes are TRBV18 and TRBJ2-5; no clear D. The germline gives CDR1 KGHSH, CDR2 LQKENI. The CDR3 length is 13 residues. The V end lost 3 bases, the J end lost 1 base, and 6 bases lay between the germline ends. CDR3 in amino acids: CASSPTFQETQYF. CDR3 nucleotides: TGTGCCAGCTCACCCACGTTCCAAGAGACCCAGTACTTC.

The chain links TRBV6-2 or TRBV6-3 to TRBJ2-3; 7 nucleotides agree with TRBD2. CDR1 and CDR2 (germline): MNHEY, SVGEGT. Trimming at V came to 7 bases and at J to 5 bases, leaving 12 bases not matched to a gene. The CDR3 is 15 amino acids. This chain's CDR3 is CASTIFGLGKDTQYF. The CDR3 DNA reads TGTGCCAGCACCATATTCGGACTAGGGAAAGATACGCAGTATTTT.

The J gene is TRBJ1-3, the V gene TRBV28; 7 bases are a match to TRBD1. CDR3 length equals 15 residues. Germline CDR1 and CDR2: MDHEN and SYDVKM. Trimming cost V 5 bases and J 0 bases; bases outside gene matches: 4. CDR3 in amino acids: CASSRQGSSGNTIYF. CDR3 DNA sequence: TGTGCCAGCAGTCGACAGGGTAGCTCTGGAAACACCATATATTTT.

The gene calls are TRBV2 and TRBJ2-7; 8 nucleotides align to TRBD2. In germline, CDR1 is SNHLY, CDR2 FYNNEI. This CDR3 has 13 amino acids. Trimming cost V 5 bases and J 3 bases; bases outside gene matches: 3. In DNA form, the CDR3 reads TGTGCCAGCAGTCCTCTAGCGGGCTACGAGCAGTACTTC. Translated: CASSPLAGYEQYF.

The rearrangement links TRBV11-2 to TRBJ1-5, with 8 bases identical to TRBD1. Looked up from germline, CDR1 is SGHAT and CDR2 is FQNNGV. The length of the CDR3 is 18 residues. J was trimmed by 7 bases and V by 4 bases; bases with no gene match: 18. The CDR3 sequence: CASSYSLGTTGARQPQHF. DNA for the CDR3: TGTGCCAGCAGCTACTCCCTGGGGACGACAGGGGCTAGGCAGCCCCAGCATTTT.

This rearrangement joins TRBV6-5 to TRBJ1-5; tentative D call: TRBD1 (6 bases). This CDR3 comprises 17 residues. V was cut by 0 bases and J by 2 bases, with 14 bases left in between. The germline gives CDR1 MNHEY, CDR2 SVGAGI. The CDR3 is CASSYSGQSHGNQPQHF. For the CDR3, the DNA is TGTGCCAGCAGTTACTCAGGACAGTCCCACGGCAATCAGCCCCAGCATTTT.

This clonotype has only a few counts. The J gene is TRBJ2-1, the V gene TRBV5-1; D gene ambiguous. The germline V gene encodes CDR1 SGHRS and CDR2 YFSETQ. The ends were cut back, 0 bases at V and 6 bases at J, with 10 bases in the middle. The CDR3 length is 14 residues. CDR3 region: CASSLDGFGNEQFF. CDR3 in DNA: TGCGCCAGCAGCTTGGACGGGTTTGGCAATGAGCAGTTCTTC.